The clone carrying this TCR beta chain has a count of ten or more. What it binds is unknown. This sample stems from a study of T cells in Graves' hyperthyroidism and ophthalmopathy. Whole-study context: Peripheral blood was acquired at first diagnosis, ahead of any therapy whatsoever. Study-level results: In the analysis, a 13 V-J model separated ophthalmopathy from stable hyperthyroidism.

What was amplified from RNA transcripts were TCR beta CDR3 regions. Carried out on the TCR CDR3, a first-round RT-PCR used the HTBI primer set. From the multiplex PCR reads, TCRdb called clonotypes with MiXCR, one entry per CDR3 protein. The data contain 500,000 or so distinct CDR3 sequences, roughly 15% of them singletons. V lost 6 bases and J lost 5; bases outside the gene matches: 9. From germline, CDR1 is MNHNS and CDR2 SASEGT. CDR3 length: 14 residues. The cohort's ophthalmopathy patients, a group with duration under 3 months, had a Clinical Activity Score of at least 3 and a NOSPECS grade of at least 4.

The chain has TRBV6-1 and TRBJ2-7; 8 bases line up with TRBD1. Sequenced sample: blood. The sequence was collected from a young woman with Graves' ophthalmopathy. DNA for the CDR3: TGTGCCAGCAGGGCTGAAGGACAGGGAGACGAGCAGTACTTC. It encodes CASRAEGQGDEQYF.